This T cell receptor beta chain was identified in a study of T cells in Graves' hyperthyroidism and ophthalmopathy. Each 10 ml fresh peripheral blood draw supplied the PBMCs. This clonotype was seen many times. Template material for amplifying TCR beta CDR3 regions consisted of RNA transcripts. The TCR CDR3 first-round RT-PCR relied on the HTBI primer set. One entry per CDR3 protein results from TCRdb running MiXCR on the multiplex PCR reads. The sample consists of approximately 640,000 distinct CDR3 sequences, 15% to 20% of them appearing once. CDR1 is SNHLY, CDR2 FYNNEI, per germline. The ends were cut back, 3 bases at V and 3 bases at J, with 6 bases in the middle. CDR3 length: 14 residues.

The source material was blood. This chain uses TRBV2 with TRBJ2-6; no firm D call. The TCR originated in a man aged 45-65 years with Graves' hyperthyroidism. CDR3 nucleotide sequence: TGTGCCAGCAGTGAGGGGTTTGGGGCCAACGTCCTGACTTTC. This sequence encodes CASSEGFGANVLTF.